Below, one T cell receptor (beta chain) is given with its context. The CDR3 extends over 13 amino acids. The V gene's germline CDR1 is DFQATT and CDR2 SNEGSKA (reference sequence). J lost 5 bases, V lost 5 bases, and 6 bases had no gene match. The data were taken from a study of blood T cells in healthy people across ages. Sample-barcoded 5' priming and a J-beta primer mix drove a second PCR of 7 to 11 cycles. TCRdb analysed the 5' RACE reads with MiXCR anew, one entry per CDR3 protein. The table includes 1,300,000 or so distinct CDR3 sequences, approximately 59% detected once. The sample consisted of blood. The chain uses TRBV20-1 and TRBJ2-5; 9 positions agree with TRBD1. This receptor was identified in a man aged 18 to 29 in good health. The CDR3 spells CSADRGSDETQYF. The CDR3 DNA follows: TGCAGTGCTGACAGGGGGAGCGACGAGACCCAGTACTTC.